One sample yielded the 5 T cell receptor beta chains listed below, sequenced in a study of cytomegalovirus exposure and HLA in healthy donors. Amplification used 60 Vbeta primers and 13 Jbeta primers. The data were produced by immunoSEQ multiplex PCR, yet TCRdb's version contains in-frame clones alone and is incomplete. This sample carries 35,000 to 40,000 clones, less than 85% of them seen once, and the ten largest clones take 8% to 9%. The sequenced sample consisted of PBMCs. The receptors were gathered from a woman aged 25 to 39 in good health and CMV-seropositive.

The chain combines TRBV28 with TRBJ2-3, with 8 bases identical to TRBD2. Germline V gives CDR1 MDHEN, CDR2 SYDVKM. J gave up 5 bases and V 5 bases, and 24 bases lay outside the gene matches. CDR3 length equals 20 residues. The DNA for the CDR3 is TGTGCCAGCAGTCCCGGGGATGGGCCCAAGAGCGGGAGTAGGCGAGATACGCAGTATTTT. This translates into CASSPGDGPKSGSRRDTQYF.

V and J are TRBV6-5 and TRBJ1-2; 8 bases match TRBD1. This CDR3 has 14 residues. Germline CDR1 MNHEY, CDR2 SVGAGI. J lost 5 bases, V lost 0 bases, and 2 bases had no gene match. CDR3 bases: TGTGCCAGCAGTTACTCGGACAGGGAGTATGGCTACACCTTC. Translating it yields CASSYSDREYGYTF.

The chain couples TRBV4-2 to TRBJ2-5; 11 nucleotides align to TRBD2. After removal of 0 bases from V and 1 base from J, the junction contained 7 bases not matched to a gene. The CDR3 extends over 18 amino acids. Germline V CDR1 and CDR2: LGHNA, YNFKEQ. The CDR3 reads CASSQDWGSGGAQETQYF. Here the CDR3 DNA reads TGTGCCAGCAGCCAAGATTGGGGTAGCGGGGGGGCCCAAGAGACCCAGTACTTC.

V and J are TRBV11-2 and TRBJ2-7; 9 bases align to TRBD1. This CDR3 spans 16 amino acids. V lost 3 bases to trimming and J lost 3 bases; unmatched junction nucleotides: 9. In germline, CDR1 is SGHAT, CDR2 FQNNGV. The CDR3 protein is CASSFAPGQGFYEQYF. In nucleotides, the CDR3 is TGTGCCAGCAGCTTTGCTCCGGGACAGGGATTCTACGAGCAGTACTTC.

The chain joins TRBV19 to TRBJ2-3; 8 nucleotides agree with TRBD2. The CDR3 extends over 13 amino acids. Germline CDR1 LNHDA, CDR2 SQIVND (reference sequence). V was clipped by 6 bases and J by 5 bases; unmatched bases: 4. The DNA of the CDR3 is TGTGCCAGTAGCGGGAGGGCCCAAGATACGCAGTATTTT. Translation: CASSGRAQDTQYF.